This TCR beta chain was found in a study of T cells in Graves' hyperthyroidism and ophthalmopathy. General observations from the study: Prediction of ophthalmopathy progression came a median 6.5 months pre-onset.

Note on this clonotype: Its antigen is unidentified.

The CDR3 spans 14 residues. The V and J ends lost 1 base and 3 bases respectively, with 13 bases between them. CDR1 GTSNPN and CDR2 SVGIG come from the germline V gene (reference sequence). From RNA transcripts, TCR beta CDR3 regions were amplified. An initial round of RT-PCR targeting the TCR CDR3 relied on the HTBI primer set. TCRdb passed the multiplex PCR reads through MiXCR, listing each CDR3 protein once. The table shows about 510,000 distinct CDR3 sequences, with 12% to 15% occurring only once. The receptor's source is a woman aged 40 to 49 with Graves' hyperthyroidism. This sequence joins TRBV30 and TRBJ2-7, with D tentatively TRBD2 (5 bases). The sample taken for sequencing was blood. This CDR3 is CAWSASSGIYEQYF. CDR3 nucleotides: TGTGCCTGGAGTGCCTCGTCGGGGATCTACGAGCAGTACTTC.